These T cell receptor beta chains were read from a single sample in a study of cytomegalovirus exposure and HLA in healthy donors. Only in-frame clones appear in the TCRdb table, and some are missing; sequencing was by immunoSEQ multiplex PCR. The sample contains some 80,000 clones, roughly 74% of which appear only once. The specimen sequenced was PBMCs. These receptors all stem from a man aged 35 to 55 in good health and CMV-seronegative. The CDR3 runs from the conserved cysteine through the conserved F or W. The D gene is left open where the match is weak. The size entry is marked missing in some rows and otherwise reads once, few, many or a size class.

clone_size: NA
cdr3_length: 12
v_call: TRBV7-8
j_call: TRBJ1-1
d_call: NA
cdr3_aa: CASSGGGGEAFF
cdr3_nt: TGTGCCAGCAGCGGGGGAGGGGGTGAAGCTTTCTTT

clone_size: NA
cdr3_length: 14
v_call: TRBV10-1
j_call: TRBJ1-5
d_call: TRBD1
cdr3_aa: CASILTGENQPQHF
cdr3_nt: TGCGCCAGCATATTGACAGGGGAGAATCAGCCCCAGCATTTT

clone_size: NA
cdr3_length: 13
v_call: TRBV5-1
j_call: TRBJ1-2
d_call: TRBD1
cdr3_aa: CASSLGQGSGYTF
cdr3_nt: TGCGCCAGCAGCTTGGGACAGGGGTCCGGCTACACCTTC

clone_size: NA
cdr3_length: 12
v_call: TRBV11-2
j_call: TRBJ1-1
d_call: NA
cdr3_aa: CASSSRGIEAFF
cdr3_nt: TGTGCCAGCAGCTCACGGGGGATTGAAGCTTTCTTT

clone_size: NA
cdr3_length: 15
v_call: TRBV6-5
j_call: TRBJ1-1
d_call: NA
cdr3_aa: CASSYSQGYNTEAFF
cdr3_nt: TGTGCCAGCAGTTACTCGCAGGGATATAACACTGAAGCTTTCTTT

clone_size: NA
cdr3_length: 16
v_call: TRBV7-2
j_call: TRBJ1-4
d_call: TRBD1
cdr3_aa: CASRFTGGAGNEKLFF
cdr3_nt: TGTGCCAGCAGATTCACAGGGGGCGCGGGTAATGAAAAACTGTTTTTT

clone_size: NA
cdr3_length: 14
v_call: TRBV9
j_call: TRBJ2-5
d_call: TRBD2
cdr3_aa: CASSAPGLAETQYF
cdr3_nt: TGTGCCAGCAGCGCTCCGGGACTAGCCGAGACCCAGTACTTC

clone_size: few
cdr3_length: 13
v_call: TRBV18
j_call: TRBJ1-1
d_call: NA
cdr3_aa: CASHLSRATEAFF
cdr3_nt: TGTGCCAGCCACCTTTCGAGGGCCACTGAAGCTTTCTTT

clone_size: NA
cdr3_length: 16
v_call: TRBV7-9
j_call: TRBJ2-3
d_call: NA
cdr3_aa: CASSDPEGDSTDTQYF
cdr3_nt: TGTGCCAGCAGCGATCCAGAAGGGGATAGCACAGATACGCAGTATTTT

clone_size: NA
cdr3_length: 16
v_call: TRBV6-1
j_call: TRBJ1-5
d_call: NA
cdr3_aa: CASSASAWRGDQPQHF
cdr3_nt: TGTGCCAGCAGTGCCTCTGCTTGGAGGGGAGATCAGCCCCAGCATTTT

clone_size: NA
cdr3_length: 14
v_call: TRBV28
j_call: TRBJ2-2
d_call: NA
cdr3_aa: CASSIGQNTGELFF
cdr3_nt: TGTGCCAGCAGTATCGGACAGAACACCGGGGAGCTGTTTTTT

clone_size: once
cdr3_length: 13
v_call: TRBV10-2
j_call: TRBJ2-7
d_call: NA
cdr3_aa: CASSERESYEQYF
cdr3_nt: TGCGCCAGCAGTGAGCGGGAATCCTACGAGCAGTACTTC

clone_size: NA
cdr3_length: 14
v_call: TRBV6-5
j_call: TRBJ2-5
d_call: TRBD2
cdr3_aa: CASRASGGQETQYF
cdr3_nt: TGTGCCAGCAGAGCTAGCGGGGGCCAAGAGACCCAGTACTTC

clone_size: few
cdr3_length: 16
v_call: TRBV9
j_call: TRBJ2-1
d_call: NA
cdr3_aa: CASSPGQSISYNEQFF
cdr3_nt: TGTGCCAGCAGCCCAGGACAGAGTATCTCCTACAATGAGCAGTTCTTC

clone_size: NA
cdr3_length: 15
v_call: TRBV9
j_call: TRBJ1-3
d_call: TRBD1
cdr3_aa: CASGRNAGGQRAIYF
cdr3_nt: TGTGCCAGCGGCCGGAATGCAGGGGGCCAAAGGGCCATATATTTT

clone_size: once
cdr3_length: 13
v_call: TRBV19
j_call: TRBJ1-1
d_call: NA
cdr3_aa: CASRDRQVSEAFF
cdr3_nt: TGTGCCAGTAGAGACAGGCAGGTCTCTGAAGCTTTCTTT

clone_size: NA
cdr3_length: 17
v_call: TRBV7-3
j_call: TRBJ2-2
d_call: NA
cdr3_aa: CASSLTERRVDTGELFF
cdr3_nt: TGTGCCAGCAGCTTAACGGAGCGACGGGTAGACACCGGGGAGCTGTTTTTT

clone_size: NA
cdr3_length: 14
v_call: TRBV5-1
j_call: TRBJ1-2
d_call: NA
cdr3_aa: CASSLGQDSSGYTF
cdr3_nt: TGCGCCAGCAGCTTAGGCCAGGACTCGAGTGGCTACACCTTC

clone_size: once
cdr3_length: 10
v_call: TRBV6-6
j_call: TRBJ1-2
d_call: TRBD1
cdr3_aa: CASSALTGDF
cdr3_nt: TGTGCCAGCAGTGCCCTGACAGGGGACTTC

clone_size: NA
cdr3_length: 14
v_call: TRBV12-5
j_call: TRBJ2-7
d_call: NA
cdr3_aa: CASGLVGVSYEQYF
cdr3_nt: TGTGCTAGTGGTTTGGTGGGCGTCTCCTACGAGCAGTACTTC

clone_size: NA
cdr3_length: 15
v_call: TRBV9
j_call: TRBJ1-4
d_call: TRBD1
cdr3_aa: CASSVRQGAGEKLFF
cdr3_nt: TGTGCCAGCAGCGTACGACAGGGGGCTGGGGAAAAACTGTTTTTT

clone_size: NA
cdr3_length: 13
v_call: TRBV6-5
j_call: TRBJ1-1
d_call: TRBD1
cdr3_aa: CASSYGQGGEAFF
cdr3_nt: TGTGCCAGCAGTTACGGACAGGGGGGTGAAGCTTTCTTT

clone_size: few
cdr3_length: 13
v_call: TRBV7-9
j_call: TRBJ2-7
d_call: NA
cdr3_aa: CSSSLVGQAEQYF
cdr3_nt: TGTTCCAGCAGCTTAGTGGGTCAGGCCGAGCAGTACTTC

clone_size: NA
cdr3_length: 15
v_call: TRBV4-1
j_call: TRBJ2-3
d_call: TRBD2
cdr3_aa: CASSQDGGGPDTQYF
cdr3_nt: TGCGCCAGCAGCCAAGATGGCGGGGGGCCAGATACGCAGTATTTT

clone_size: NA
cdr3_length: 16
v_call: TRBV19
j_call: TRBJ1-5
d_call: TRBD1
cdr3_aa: CASSPGDRVFSQPQHF
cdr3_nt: TGTGCCAGTAGTCCGGGGGACAGGGTTTTTAGTCAGCCCCAGCATTTT

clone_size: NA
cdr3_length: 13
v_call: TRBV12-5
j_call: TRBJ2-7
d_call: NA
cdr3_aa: CASGLEAWDEQYF
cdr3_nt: TGTGCTAGTGGACTTGAGGCCTGGGACGAGCAGTACTTC

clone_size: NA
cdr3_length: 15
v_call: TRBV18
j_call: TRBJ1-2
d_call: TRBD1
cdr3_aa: CASSPNQGTAYGYTF
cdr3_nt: TGTGCCAGCTCACCAAACCAGGGGACAGCCTATGGCTACACCTTC

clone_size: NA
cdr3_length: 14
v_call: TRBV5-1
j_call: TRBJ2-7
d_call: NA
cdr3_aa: CASSLSPPRDEQYF
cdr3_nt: TGCGCCAGCAGCTTAAGCCCCCCGAGGGACGAGCAGTACTTC

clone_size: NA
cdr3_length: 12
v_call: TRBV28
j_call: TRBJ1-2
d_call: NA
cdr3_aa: CASSPRGFGYTF
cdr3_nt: TGTGCCAGCAGCCCCCGAGGGTTTGGCTACACCTTC

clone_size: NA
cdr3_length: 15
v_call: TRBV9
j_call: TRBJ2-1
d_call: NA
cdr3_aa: CASSVDYSSYNEQFF
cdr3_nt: TGTGCCAGCAGCGTAGATTATAGCTCCTACAATGAGCAGTTCTTC

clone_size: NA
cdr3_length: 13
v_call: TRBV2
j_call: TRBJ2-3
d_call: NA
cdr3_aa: CATNRQATDTQYF
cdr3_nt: TGTGCCACTAACCGGCAGGCCACAGATACGCAGTATTTT

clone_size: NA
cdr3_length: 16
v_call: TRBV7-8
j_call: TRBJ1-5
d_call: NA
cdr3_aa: CASSSRRGLGNQPQHF
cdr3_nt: TGTGCCAGCAGCTCCAGAAGGGGACTGGGCAATCAGCCCCAGCATTTT

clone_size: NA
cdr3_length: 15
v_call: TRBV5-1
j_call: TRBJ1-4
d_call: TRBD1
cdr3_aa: CASSVGQGINEKLFF
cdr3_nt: TGCGCCAGCAGCGTGGGACAGGGAATTAATGAAAAACTGTTTTTT

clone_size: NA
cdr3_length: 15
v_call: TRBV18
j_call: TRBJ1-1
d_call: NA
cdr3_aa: CASSPLGEGDTEAFF
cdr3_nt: TGTGCCAGCTCACCCCTGGGGGAGGGAGACACTGAAGCTTTCTTT

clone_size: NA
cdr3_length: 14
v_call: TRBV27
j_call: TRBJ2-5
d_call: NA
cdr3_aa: CASRFLGGGETQYF
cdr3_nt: TGTGCCAGCAGGTTTCTTGGGGGCGGTGAGACCCAGTACTTC

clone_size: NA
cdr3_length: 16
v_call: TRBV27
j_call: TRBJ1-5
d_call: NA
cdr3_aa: CASSSAAGETDQPQHF
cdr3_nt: TGTGCCAGCAGTTCGGCCGCAGGGGAAACGGATCAGCCCCAGCATTTT

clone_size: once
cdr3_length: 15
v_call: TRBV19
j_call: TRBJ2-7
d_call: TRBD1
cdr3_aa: CASSKPGQGRNEQYF
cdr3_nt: TGTGCCAGTAGTAAACCGGGACAGGGGAGGAACGAGCAGTACTTC

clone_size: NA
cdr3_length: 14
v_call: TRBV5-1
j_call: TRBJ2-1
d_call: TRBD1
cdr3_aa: CASSFGTGGSEQFF
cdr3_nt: TGCGCCAGCAGCTTTGGGACAGGGGGCAGTGAGCAGTTCTTC

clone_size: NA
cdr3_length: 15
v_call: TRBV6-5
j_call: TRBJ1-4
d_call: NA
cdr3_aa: CASSYSFRGGEKLFF
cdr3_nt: TGTGCCAGCAGTTACTCTTTCAGGGGTGGTGAAAAACTGTTTTTT

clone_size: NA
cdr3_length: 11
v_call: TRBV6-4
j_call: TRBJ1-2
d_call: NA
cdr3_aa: CASSDGSGYTF
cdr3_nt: TGTGCCAGCAGTGACGGTAGTGGCTACACCTTC

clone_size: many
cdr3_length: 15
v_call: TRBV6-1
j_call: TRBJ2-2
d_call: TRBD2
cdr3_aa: CASSEAAGDTGELFF
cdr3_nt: TGTGCCAGCAGTGAAGCAGCGGGGGACACCGGGGAGCTGTTTTTT

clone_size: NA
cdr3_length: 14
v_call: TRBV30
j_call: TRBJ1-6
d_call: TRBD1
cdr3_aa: CAWCDRGHNSPLHF
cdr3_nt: TGTGCCTGGTGTGACAGGGGGCATAATTCACCCCTCCACTTT

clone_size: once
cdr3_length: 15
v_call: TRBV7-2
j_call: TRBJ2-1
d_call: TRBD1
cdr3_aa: CASRGEGQGKSEQFF
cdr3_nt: TGTGCCAGCAGGGGGGAGGGACAGGGGAAGAGTGAGCAGTTCTTC

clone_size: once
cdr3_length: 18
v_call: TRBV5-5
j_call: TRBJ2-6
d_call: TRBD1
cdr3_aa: CASSYLGTGSSGANVLTF
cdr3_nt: TGTGCCAGCAGCTACCTCGGGACAGGGAGCTCTGGGGCCAACGTCCTGACTTTC

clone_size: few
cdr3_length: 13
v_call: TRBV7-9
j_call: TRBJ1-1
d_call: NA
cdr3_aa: CASSLDTNTEAFF
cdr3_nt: TGTGCCAGCAGCTTAGACACCAACACTGAAGCTTTCTTT

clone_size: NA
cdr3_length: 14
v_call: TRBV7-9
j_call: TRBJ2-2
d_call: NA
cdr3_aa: CASSGQLNTGELFF
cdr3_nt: TGTGCCAGCAGCGGACAGTTGAACACCGGGGAGCTGTTTTTT

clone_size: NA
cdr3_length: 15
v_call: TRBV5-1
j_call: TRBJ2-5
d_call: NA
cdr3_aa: CASSPQPTGKETQYF
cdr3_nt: TGCGCCAGCAGCCCCCAACCGACGGGTAAAGAGACCCAGTACTTC

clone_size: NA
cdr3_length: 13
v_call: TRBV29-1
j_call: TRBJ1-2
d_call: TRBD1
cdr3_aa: CSGRDRDWGGYTF
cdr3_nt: TGCAGCGGCCGGGACAGGGATTGGGGAGGCTACACCTTC

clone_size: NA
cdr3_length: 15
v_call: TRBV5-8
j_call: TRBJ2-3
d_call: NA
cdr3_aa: CASSLGPGDTDTQYF
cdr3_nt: TGTGCCAGCAGCTTGGGGCCAGGGGACACAGATACGCAGTATTTT

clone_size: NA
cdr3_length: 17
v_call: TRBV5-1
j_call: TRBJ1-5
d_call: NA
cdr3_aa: CASSLYPDGSGNQPQHF
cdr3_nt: TGCGCCAGCAGCTTGTATCCGGACGGGAGTGGCAATCAGCCCCAGCATTTT

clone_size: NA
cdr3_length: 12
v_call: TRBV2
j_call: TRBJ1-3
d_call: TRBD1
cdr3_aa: CASLTGAGTIYF
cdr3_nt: TGTGCCAGCCTGACAGGGGCTGGCACCATATATTTT

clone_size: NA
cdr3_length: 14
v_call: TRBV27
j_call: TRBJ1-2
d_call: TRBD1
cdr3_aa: CASRPGQGMGGYTF
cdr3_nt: TGTGCCAGCCGACCCGGACAGGGTATGGGCGGCTACACCTTC

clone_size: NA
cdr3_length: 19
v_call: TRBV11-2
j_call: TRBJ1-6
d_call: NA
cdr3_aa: CASRHLGGRPKGYNSPLHF
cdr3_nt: TGTGCCAGCAGGCACTTAGGTGGGCGACCAAAGGGGTATAATTCACCCCTCCACTTT

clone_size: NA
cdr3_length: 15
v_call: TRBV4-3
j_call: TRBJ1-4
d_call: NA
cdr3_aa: CASSVNSYRNEKLFF
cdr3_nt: TGCGCCAGCAGCGTAAACAGTTACCGTAATGAAAAACTGTTTTTT

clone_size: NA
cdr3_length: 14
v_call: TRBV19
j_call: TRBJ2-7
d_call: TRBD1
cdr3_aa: CASSAGTGGYEQYF
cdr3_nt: TGTGCCAGTAGTGCCGGGACAGGGGGCTACGAGCAGTACTTC

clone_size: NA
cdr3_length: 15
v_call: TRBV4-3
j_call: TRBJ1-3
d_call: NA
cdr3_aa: CASSQDGHSGNTIYF
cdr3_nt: TGCGCCAGCAGCCAAGATGGCCACTCTGGAAACACCATATATTTT

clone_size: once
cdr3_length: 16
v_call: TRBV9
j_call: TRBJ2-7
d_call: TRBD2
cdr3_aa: CASSTGLAVSSYEQYF
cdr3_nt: TGTGCCAGCAGCACCGGACTAGCGGTTAGCTCCTACGAGCAGTACTTC